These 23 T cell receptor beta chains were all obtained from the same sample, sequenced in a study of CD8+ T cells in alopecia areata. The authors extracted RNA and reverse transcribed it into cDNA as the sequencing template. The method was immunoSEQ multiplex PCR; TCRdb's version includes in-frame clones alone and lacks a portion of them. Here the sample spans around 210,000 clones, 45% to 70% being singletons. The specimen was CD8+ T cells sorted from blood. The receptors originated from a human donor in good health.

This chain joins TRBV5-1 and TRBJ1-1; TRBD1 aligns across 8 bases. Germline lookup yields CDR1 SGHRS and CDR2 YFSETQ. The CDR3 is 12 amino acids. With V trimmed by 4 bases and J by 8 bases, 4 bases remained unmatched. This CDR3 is CASSMTGDEAFF. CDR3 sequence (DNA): TGCGCCAGCAGCATGACAGGGGACGAAGCTTTCTTT.

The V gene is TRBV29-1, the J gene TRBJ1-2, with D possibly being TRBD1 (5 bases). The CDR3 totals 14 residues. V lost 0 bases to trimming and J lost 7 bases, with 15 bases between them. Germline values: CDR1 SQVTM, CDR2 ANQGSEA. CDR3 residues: CSVEDWGSGAGYTF. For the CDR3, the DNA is TGCAGCGTTGAAGATTGGGGAAGTGGGGCTGGCTACACCTTC.

The CDR3 loop is CASSFLNQPQHF. DNA for the CDR3: TGTGCCAGCAGTTTCCTTAATCAGCCCCAGCATTTT. The rearrangement joins TRBV27 to TRBJ1-5; D gene uncertain. CDR3 size: 12 residues. Germline V CDR1 and CDR2: MNHEY, SMNVEV (reference sequence). V dropped 3 bases and J dropped 4 bases, with 4 bases sitting between them.

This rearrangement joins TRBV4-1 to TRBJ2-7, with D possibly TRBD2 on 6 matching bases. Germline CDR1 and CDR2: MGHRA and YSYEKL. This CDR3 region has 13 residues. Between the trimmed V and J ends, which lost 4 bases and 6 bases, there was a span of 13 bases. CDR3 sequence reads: CASSLPQGGEQYF. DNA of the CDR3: TGCGCCAGCAGCCTACCGCAGGGAGGCGAGCAGTACTTC.

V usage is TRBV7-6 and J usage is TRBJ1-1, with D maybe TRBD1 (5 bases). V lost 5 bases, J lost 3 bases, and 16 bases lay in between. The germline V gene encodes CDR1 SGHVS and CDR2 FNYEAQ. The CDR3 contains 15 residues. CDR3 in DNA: TGTGCCAGCAGCCTTCTACAGGCGAGGGACACTGAAGCTTTCTTT. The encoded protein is CASSLLQARDTEAFF. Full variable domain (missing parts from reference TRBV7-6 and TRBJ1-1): GAGVSQSPRYKVTKRGQDVALRCDPISGHVSLYWYRQALGQGPEFLTYFNYEAQQDKSGLPNDRFSAERPEGSISTLTIQRTEQRDSAMYRCASSLLQARDTEAFFGQGTRLTVV.

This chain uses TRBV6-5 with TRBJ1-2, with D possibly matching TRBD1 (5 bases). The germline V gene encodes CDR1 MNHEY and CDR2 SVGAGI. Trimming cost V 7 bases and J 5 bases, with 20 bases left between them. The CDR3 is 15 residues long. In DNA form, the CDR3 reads TGTGCCAGCACCCAGACAGCGGAGGGGTGGTATGGCTACACCTTC. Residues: CASTQTAEGWYGYTF.

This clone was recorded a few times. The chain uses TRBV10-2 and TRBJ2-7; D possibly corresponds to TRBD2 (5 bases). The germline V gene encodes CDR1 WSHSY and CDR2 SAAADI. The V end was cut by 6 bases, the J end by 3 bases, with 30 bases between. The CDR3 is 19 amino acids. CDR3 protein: CASRFEGKRLWDNDYEQYF. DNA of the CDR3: TGCGCCAGCAGGTTCGAGGGTAAACGGTTGTGGGATAACGACTACGAGCAGTACTTC.

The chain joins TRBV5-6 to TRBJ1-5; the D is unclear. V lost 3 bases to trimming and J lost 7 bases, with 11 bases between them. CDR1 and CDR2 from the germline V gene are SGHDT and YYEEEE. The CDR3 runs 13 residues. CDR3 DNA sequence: TGTGCCAGCAGCTCAGATCCGTCCCAGCCCCAGCATTTT. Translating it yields CASSSDPSQPQHF.

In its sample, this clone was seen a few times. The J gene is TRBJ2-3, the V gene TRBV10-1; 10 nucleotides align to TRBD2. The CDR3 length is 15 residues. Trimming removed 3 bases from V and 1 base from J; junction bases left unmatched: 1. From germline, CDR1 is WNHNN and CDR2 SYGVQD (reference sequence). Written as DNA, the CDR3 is TGCGCCAGCAGTGAAGGACTAGCGGGCACAGATACGCAGTATTTT. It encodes CASSEGLAGTDTQYF.

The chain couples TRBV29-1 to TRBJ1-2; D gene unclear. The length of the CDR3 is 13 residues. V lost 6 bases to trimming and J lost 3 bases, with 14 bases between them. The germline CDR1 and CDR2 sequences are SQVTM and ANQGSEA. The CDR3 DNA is TGCAGCGTCCACCCACTCTCGGACTATGGCTACACCTTC. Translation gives CSVHPLSDYGYTF. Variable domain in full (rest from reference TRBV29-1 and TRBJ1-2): SAVISQKPSRDICQRGTSLTIQCQVDSQVTMMFWYRQQPGQSLTLIATANQGSEATYESGFVIDKFPISRPNLTFSTLTVSNMSPEDSSIYLCSVHPLSDYGYTFGSGTRLTVV.

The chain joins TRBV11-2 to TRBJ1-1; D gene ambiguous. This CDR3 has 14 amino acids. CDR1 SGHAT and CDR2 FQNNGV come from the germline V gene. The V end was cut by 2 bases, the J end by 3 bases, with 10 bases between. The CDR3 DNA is TGTGCCAGCAGCTTAAATAAGCAGGACACTGAAGCTTTCTTT. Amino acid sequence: CASSLNKQDTEAFF.

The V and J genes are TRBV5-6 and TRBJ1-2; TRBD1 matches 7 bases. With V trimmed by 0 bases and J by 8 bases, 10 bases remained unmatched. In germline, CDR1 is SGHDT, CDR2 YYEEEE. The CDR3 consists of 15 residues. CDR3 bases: TGTGCCAGCAGCTTGGGACAGGGTGACTTATGGGGCTACACCTTC. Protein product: CASSLGQGDLWGYTF.

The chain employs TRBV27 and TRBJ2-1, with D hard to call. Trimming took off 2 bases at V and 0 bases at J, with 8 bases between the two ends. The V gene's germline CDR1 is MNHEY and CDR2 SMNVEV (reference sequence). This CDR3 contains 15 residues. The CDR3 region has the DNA TGTGCCAGCAGTTTAGTGGGTTCCTCCTACAATGAGCAGTTCTTC. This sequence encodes CASSLVGSSYNEQFF.

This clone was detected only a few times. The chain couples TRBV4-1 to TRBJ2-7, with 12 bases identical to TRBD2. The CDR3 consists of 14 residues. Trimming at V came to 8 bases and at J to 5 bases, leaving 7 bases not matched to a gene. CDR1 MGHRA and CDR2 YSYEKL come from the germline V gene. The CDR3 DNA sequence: TGCGCCAGCTCCCGGACTAGCGGGATCGACGAGCAGTACTTC. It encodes CASSRTSGIDEQYF.

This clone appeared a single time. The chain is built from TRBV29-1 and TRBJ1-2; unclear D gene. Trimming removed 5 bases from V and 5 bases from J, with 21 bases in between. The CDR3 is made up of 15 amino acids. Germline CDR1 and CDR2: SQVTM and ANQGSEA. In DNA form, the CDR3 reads TGCAGCGTTACCCGATCAGCCCCCGATTCGTATGGCTACACCTTC. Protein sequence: CSVTRSAPDSYGYTF.

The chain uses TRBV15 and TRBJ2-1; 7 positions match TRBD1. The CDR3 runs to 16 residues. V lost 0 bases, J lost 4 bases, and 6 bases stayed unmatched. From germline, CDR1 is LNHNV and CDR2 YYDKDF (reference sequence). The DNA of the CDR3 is TGTGCCACCAGCAGAGACCGGGACAGAAGTTACAATGAGCAGTTCTTC. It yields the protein CATSRDRDRSYNEQFF.

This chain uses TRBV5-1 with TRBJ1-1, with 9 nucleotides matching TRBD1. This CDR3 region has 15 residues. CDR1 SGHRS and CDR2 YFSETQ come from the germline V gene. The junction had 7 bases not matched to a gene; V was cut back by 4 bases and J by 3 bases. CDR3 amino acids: CASSHPTGGYTEAFF. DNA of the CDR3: TGCGCCAGCAGCCACCCGACAGGGGGGTACACTGAAGCTTTCTTT.

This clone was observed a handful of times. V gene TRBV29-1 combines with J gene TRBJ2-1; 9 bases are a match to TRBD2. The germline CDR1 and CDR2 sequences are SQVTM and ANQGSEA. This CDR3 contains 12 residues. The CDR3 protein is CTVTSGSGEQFF. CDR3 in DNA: TGCACCGTGACTAGCGGTTCAGGTGAGCAGTTCTTC.

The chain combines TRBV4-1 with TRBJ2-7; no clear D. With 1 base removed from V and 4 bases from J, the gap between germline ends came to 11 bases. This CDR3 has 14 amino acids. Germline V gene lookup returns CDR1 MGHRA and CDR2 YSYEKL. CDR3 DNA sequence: TGCGCCAGCAGCCAAGTGGCAAGTGTGTACGAGCAGTACTTC. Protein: CASSQVASVYEQYF.

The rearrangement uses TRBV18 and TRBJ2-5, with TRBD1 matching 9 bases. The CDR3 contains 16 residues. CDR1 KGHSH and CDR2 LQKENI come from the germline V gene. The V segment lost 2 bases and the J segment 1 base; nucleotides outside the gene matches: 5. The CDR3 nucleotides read TGTGCCAGCTCACCAGGGGGACAGGGAATCCAAGAGACCCAGTACTTC. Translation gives CASSPGGQGIQETQYF.

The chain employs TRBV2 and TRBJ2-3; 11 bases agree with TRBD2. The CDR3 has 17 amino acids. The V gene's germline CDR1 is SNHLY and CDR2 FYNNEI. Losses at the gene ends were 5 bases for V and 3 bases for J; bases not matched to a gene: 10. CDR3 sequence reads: CASSQWLAGGMTDTQYF. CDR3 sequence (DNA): TGTGCCAGCAGTCAATGGCTAGCGGGGGGTATGACAGATACGCAGTATTTT.

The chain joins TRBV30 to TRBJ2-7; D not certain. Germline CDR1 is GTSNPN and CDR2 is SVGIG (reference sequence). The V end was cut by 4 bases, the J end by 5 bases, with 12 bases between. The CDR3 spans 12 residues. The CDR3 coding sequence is TGTGCCTGGACTAGGCTCGACGACGAGCAGTACTTC. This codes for CAWTRLDDEQYF.

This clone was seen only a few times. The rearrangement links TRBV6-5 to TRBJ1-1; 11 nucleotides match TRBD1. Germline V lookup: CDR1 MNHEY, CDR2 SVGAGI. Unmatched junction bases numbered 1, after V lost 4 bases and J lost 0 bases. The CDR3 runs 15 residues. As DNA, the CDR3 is TGTGCCAGCAGTTGGACAGGGGGCGTGAACACTGAAGCTTTCTTT. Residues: CASSWTGGVNTEAFF.